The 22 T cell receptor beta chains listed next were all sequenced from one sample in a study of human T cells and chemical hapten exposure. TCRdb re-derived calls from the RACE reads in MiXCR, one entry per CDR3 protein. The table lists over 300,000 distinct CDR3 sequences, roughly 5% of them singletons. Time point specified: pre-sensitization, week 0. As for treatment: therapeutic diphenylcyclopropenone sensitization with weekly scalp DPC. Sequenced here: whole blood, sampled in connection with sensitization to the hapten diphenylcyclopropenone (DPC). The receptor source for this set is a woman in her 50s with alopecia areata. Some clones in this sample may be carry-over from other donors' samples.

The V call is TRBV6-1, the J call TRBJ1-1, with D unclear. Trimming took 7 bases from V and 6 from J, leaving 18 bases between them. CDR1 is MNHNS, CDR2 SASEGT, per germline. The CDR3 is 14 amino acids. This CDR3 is CASTMDRTLAEAFF. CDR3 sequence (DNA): TGTGCCAGCACCATGGACCGGACGTTGGCTGAAGCTTTCTTT.

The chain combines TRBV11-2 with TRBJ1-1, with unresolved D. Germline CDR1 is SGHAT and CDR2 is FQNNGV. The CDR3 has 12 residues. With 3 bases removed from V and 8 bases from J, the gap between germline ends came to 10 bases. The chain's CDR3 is CASSFLDWEAFF. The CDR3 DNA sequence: TGTGCCAGCAGCTTTCTAGATTGGGAAGCTTTCTTT.

The CDR3 loop is CASSQVPSAEHGYTF. In nucleotides, the CDR3 is TGTGCCAGCAGCCAAGTTCCGTCGGCAGAGCATGGCTACACCTTC. J is TRBJ1-2 and V is TRBV14; D is uncertain. Germline V gene lookup returns CDR1 SGHDN and CDR2 FVKESK. CDR3 size: 15 residues. V was clipped by 1 base and J by 6 bases, with 15 bases between them.

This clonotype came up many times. The CDR3 bases are TGTGCCAGCAGCCTGGGGACCGCCACAGATACGCAGTATTTT. It is translated as CASSLGTATDTQYF. V is TRBV7-2 and J is TRBJ2-3; either TRBD1 or TRBD2 may supply D (5 bases each). This CDR3 contains 14 residues. V lost 5 bases, J lost 2 bases, and 11 bases lay in between. Looked up from germline, CDR1 is SGHTA and CDR2 is FQGNSA. Using reference TRBV7-2 and TRBJ2-3 for the parts outside the CDR3, the full variable domain is GAGVSQSPSNKVTEKGKDVELRCDPISGHTALYWYRQSLGQGLEFLIYFQGNSAPDKSGLPSDRFSAERTGGSVSTLTIQRTQQEDSAVYLCASSLGTATDTQYFGPGTRLTVL.

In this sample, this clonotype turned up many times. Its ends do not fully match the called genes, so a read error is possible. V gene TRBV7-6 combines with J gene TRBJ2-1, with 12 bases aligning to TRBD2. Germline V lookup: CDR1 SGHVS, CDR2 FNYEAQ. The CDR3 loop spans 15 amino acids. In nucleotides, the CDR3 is TGTGCCAGCAGCCTAGCGGGAGGGCCATCTAATGAGCAGTTCTTC. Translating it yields CASSLAGGPSNEQFF.

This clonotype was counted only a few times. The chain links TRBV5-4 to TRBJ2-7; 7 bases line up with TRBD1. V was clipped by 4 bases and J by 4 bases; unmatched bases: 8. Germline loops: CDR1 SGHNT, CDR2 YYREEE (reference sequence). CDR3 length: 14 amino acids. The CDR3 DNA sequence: TGTGCCAGCAGCCCCGGGTCCAGGGGGTACGAGCAGTACTTC. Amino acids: CASSPGSRGYEQYF.

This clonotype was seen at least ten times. CDR3 DNA sequence: TGTGCCAGCAGTGACGGGACTAGGATGGGTGAGCAGTTCTTC. It is translated as CASSDGTRMGEQFF. The rearrangement uses TRBV6-4 and TRBJ2-1; the match to TRBD2 covers 8 bases. CDR1 and CDR2 from the germline V gene are MRHNA and SNTAGT. J was trimmed by 9 bases and V by 2 bases; bases with no gene match: 6. This CDR3 is built from 14 residues.

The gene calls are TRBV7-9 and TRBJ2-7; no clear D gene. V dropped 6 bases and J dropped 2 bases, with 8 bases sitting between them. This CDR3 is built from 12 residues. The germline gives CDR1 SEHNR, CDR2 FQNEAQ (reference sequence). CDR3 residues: CASRVDTYEQYF. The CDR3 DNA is TGTGCCAGCAGAGTCGACACCTACGAGCAGTACTTC.

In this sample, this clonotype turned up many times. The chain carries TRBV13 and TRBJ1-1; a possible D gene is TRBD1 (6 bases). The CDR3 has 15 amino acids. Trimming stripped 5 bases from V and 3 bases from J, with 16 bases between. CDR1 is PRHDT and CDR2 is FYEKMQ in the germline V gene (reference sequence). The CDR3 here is CASSLTNRVHTEAFF. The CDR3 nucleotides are TGTGCCAGCAGCCTAACTAACAGGGTGCACACTGAAGCTTTCTTT.

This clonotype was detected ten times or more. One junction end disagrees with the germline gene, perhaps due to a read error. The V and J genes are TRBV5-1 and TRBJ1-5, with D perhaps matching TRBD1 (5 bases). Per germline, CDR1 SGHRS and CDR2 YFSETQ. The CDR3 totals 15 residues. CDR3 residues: CASSLGPGGNQPQHF. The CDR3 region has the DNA TGTGCCAGCAGTTTGGGGCCGGGGGGCAATCAGCCCCAGCATTTT.

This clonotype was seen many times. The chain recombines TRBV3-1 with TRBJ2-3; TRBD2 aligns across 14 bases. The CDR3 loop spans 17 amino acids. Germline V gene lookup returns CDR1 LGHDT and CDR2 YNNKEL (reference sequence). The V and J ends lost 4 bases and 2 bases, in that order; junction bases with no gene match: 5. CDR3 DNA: TGTGCCAGCAGCCCCCGACTAGCGGGGGGGCCCACAGATACGCAGTATTTT. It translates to CASSPRLAGGPTDTQYF.

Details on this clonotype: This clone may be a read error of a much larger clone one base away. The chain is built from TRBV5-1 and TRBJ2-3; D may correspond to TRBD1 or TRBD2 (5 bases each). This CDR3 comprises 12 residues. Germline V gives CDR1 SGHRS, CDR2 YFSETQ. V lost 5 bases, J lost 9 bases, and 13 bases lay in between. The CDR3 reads CASRRGEETQYF. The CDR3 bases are TGCGCCAGCAGGCGAGGGGAAGAAACGCAGTATTTT.

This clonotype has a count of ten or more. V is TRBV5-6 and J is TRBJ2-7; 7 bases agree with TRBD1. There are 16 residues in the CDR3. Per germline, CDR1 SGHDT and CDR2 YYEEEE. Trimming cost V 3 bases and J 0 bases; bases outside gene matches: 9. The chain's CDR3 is CASSSTTGPSSYEQYF. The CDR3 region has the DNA TGTGCCAGCAGCTCTACGACAGGGCCCAGCTCCTACGAGCAGTACTTC.

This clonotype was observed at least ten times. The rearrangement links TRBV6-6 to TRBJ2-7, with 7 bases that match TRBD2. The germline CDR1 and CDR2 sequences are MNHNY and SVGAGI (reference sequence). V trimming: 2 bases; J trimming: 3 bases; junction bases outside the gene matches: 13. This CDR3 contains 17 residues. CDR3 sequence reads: CASSYPHTGGRDYEQYF. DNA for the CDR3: TGTGCCAGCAGTTACCCCCATACGGGAGGCCGGGACTACGAGCAGTACTTC.

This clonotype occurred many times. CDR3 sequence (DNA): TGTGCCAGCAGCCGGGCGGGACTAGGGTCACAAGTTTACAATGAGCAGTTCTTC. It encodes CASSRAGLGSQVYNEQFF. The chain uses TRBV5-5 and TRBJ2-1; 8 positions agree with TRBD2. Germline CDR1 reads SGHKS; CDR2 reads YYEKEE (reference sequence). The CDR3 length is 18 residues. The trim removed 4 bases at V and 4 bases at J, leaving 16 bases unmatched.

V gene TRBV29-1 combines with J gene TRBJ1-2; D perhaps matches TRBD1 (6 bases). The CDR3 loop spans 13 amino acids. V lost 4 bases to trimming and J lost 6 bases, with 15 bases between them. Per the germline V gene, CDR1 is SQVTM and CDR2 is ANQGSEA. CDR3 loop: CSVVSGRGHGYTF. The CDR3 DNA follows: TGCAGCGTTGTGAGCGGCAGGGGCCATGGCTACACCTTC.

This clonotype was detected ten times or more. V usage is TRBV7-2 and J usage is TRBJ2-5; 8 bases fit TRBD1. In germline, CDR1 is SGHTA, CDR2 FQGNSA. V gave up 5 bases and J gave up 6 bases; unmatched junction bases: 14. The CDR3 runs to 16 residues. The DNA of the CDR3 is TGTGCCAGCAGCCCTCCCTTGGGACAGGCAGGAAAGACCCAGTACTTC. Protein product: CASSPPLGQAGKTQYF. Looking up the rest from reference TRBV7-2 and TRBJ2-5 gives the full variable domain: GAGVSQSPSNKVTEKGKDVELRCDPISGHTALYWYRQSLGQGLEFLIYFQGNSAPDKSGLPSDRFSAERTGGSVSTLTIQRTQQEDSAVYLCASSPPLGQAGKTQYFGPGTRLLVL.

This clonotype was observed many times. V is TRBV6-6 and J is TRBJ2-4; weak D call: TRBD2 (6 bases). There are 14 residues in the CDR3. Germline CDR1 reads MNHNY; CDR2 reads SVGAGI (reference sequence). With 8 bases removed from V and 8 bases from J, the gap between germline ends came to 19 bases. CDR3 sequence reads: CASRGTTDRHIQYF. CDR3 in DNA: TGTGCCAGCCGGGGGACCACAGATCGTCACATTCAGTACTTC.

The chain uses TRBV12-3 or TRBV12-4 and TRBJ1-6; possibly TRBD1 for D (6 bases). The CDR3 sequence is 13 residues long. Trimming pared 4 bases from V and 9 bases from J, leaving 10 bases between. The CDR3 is CASSSQQGSPLHF. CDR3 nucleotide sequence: TGTGCCAGCAGTTCCCAACAGGGTTCACCCCTCCACTTT.

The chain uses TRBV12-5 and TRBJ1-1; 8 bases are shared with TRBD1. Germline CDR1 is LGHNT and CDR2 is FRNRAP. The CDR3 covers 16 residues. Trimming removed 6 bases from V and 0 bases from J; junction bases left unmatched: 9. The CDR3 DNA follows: TGTGCTAGTGGCAAAGGGACAGGACCCATGAACACTGAAGCTTTCTTT. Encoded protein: CASGKGTGPMNTEAFF.

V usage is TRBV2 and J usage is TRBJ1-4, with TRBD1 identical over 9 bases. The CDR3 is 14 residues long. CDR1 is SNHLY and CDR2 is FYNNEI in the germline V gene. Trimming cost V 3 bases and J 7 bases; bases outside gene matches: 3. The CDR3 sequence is CASSDGTGFEKLFF. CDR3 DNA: TGTGCCAGCAGTGATGGGACAGGGTTTGAAAAACTGTTTTTT.

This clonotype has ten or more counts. In DNA form, the CDR3 reads TGTGCCAGCAGGTTACAGGGATATCAAGATACGCAGTATTTT. Its translation is CASRLQGYQDTQYF. This chain connects TRBV7-6 to TRBJ2-3; D might be TRBD1 (6 bases). The CDR3 is 14 residues long. From germline, CDR1 is SGHVS and CDR2 FNYEAQ. Trimming took 6 bases from V and 5 from J, leaving 15 bases between them.